One and the same sample provided the 6 T cell receptor beta chains below, sequenced in a study of post-analysis software for immune sequencing data. The study's findings and limits: Controls showed lower frequencies than patients for five TRBV segments, and TRBV5-6, TRBV5-1 and TRBV20-1 were among these.

TCR beta cDNA libraries had unique molecular identifiers. MiXCR, run by TCRdb on the PCR reads, gives a single entry per CDR3 protein. The sample has about 820,000 distinct CDR3 sequences, around 50% seen once; the top ten hold about 4.8%. For these TCRs, the target antigens are not known. The material sequenced was blood. The receptors here all came from a girl aged 5-17 years with multiple sclerosis.

The rearrangement joins TRBV7-9 to TRBJ1-1; D remains unclear. This CDR3 has 15 residues. From germline, CDR1 is SEHNR and CDR2 FQNEAQ (reference sequence). V dropped 1 base and J dropped 5 bases, with 14 bases sitting between them. In DNA form, the CDR3 reads TGTGCCAGCAGCTTAGTGGCCAGCGGTGGGACTGAAGCTTTCTTT. Protein sequence: CASSLVASGGTEAFF.

This clonotype has only a few counts. This chain joins TRBV5-1 and TRBJ2-1, with TRBD1 matching 8 bases. The V and J ends lost 3 bases and 5 bases, in that order; junction bases with no gene match: 1. Germline loops: CDR1 SGHRS, CDR2 YFSETQ. This CDR3 contains 13 residues. The CDR3: CASSWDRNNEQFF. CDR3 DNA: TGCGCCAGCAGCTGGGACAGGAACAATGAGCAGTTCTTC.

The chain joins TRBV20-1 to TRBJ2-7; D possibly corresponds to TRBD2 (8 bases). Trimming stripped 4 bases from V and 4 bases from J, with 17 bases between. Germline CDR1 reads DFQATT; CDR2 reads SNEGSKA (reference sequence). There are 14 residues in the CDR3. In DNA form, the CDR3 reads TGCAGTGCTACAAGACAGGGACTAGGTTACGAGCAGTACTTC. Protein sequence: CSATRQGLGYEQYF.

The V call is TRBV5-1, the J call TRBJ2-5; D might be TRBD1 (6 bases). Germline-derived CDR1 and CDR2 are SGHRS and YFSETQ. V gave up 2 bases and J gave up 1 base, with 21 bases separating them. This CDR3 spans 18 amino acids. The CDR3: CASSLGTRGRRTQETQYF. Written as DNA, the CDR3 is TGCGCCAGCAGCTTAGGAACCAGGGGTCGCAGGACCCAAGAGACCCAGTACTTC.

The chain recombines TRBV20-1 with TRBJ2-1; D is perhaps TRBD1 (6 bases). This CDR3 spans 12 amino acids. Germline CDR1 is DFQATT and CDR2 is SNEGSKA (reference sequence). CDR3 in DNA: TGCACCGTGGGGGCGCATAGGGGTGAGCAGTTCTTC. The encoded protein is CTVGAHRGEQFF.

The chain combines TRBV12-5 with TRBJ2-1, with D tentatively TRBD2 (6 bases). Germline CDR1 is LGHNT and CDR2 is FRNRAP. The CDR3 is 14 amino acids. V was trimmed by 5 bases and J by 9 bases, leaving 17 bases between them. The CDR3 DNA sequence: TGTGCTAGTGGTCCCCGGGTTAGCGGCGGTGAGCAGTTCTTC. It yields the protein CASGPRVSGGEQFF.